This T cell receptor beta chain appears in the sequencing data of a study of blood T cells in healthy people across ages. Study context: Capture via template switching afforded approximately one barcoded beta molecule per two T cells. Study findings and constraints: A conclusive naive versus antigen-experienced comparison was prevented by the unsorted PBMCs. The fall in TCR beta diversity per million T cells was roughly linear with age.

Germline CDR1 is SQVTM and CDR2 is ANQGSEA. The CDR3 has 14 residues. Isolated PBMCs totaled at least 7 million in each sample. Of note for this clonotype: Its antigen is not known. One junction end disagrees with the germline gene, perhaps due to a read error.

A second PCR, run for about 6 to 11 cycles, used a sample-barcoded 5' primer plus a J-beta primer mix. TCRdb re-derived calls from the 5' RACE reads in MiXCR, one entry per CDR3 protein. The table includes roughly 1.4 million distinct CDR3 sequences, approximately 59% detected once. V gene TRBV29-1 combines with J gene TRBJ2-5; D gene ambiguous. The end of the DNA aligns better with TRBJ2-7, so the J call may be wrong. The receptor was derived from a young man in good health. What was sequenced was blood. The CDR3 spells CNVCNRTNSYEQYF. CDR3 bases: TGCAACGTTTGCAACAGAACAAACTCCTACGAGCAGTACTTC.